The 21 T cell receptor beta chains presented below share a single source sample, sequenced in a study of vaccination effects on CD4 cells after COVID-19. The ViraFEST assay expanded antigen-specific CD4+ T cells with viral peptide pools before sequencing. The authors isolated CD4+ T cells after roughly eleven days of culture. People in the vaccine group had not been infected with SARS-CoV-2 before, and their nucleocapsid antibodies were negative. What these receptors recognize is not known. Using immunoSEQ multiplex PCR, the repertoire was profiled, and TCRdb retains in-frame clones only, with some absent. The sample carries roughly 63,000 clones, about 80% recorded once. The source material was CD4+ T cells from PBMCs cultured with SARS-CoV-2 spike peptides, sampled before COVID-19 vaccination. The receptors were sampled from a human donor who received a COVID-19 vaccine.

The CDR3 nucleotides read TGCGCCAGCAGCCAGCGACAGGGGGCATATAATCAGCCCCAGCATTTT. It is translated as CASSQRQGAYNQPQHF. The chain uses TRBV4-1 and TRBJ1-5, with 10 bases identical to TRBD1. V was clipped by 3 bases and J by 4 bases; unmatched bases: 6. The CDR3 loop spans 16 amino acids. Germline CDR1 is MGHRA and CDR2 is YSYEKL.

The chain joins TRBV2 to TRBJ1-2; 10 bases are a match to TRBD1. The CDR3 sequence is 14 residues long. J gave up 8 bases and V 7 bases, and 10 bases lay outside the gene matches. Germline V gives CDR1 SNHLY, CDR2 FYNNEI. The CDR3 nucleotides are TGTGCCAGCATTGGGACAGGGGTTGTAGGGGGCTACACCTTC. It encodes CASIGTGVVGGYTF. Complete variable domain (other parts from reference TRBV2 and TRBJ1-2): EPEVTQTPSHQVTQMGQEVILRCVPISNHLYFYWYRQILGQKVEFLVSFYNNEISEKSEIFDDQFSVERPDGSNFTLKIRSTKLEDSAMYFCASIGTGVVGGYTFGSGTRLTVV.

The chain links TRBV5-4 to TRBJ2-7, with a possible D match to TRBD2 (6 bases). V gave up 4 bases and J gave up 3 bases, with 17 bases separating them. CDR1 and CDR2 (germline): SGHNT, YYREEE (reference sequence). The CDR3 length is 15 residues. The chain's CDR3 is CASSLLWGDNYEQYV. Written as DNA, the CDR3 is TGTGCCAGCAGCCTGCTCTGGGGGGATAACTACGAGCAGTACGTC.

This sequence joins TRBV18 and TRBJ2-6; TRBD1 or TRBD2 may be the D gene (5 bases each). Germline V CDR1 and CDR2: KGHSH, LQKENI. The CDR3 sequence is 13 residues long. Trimming removed 8 bases from V and 0 bases from J, with 5 bases in between. The CDR3 DNA reads as TGTGCCAGCGGGGGCTCTGGGGCCAACGTCCTGACTTTC. Its protein is CASGGSGANVLTF.

V and J are TRBV6-5 and TRBJ2-7; 7 positions match TRBD1. The CDR3 has 14 residues. Germline loops: CDR1 MNHEY, CDR2 SVGAGI. Germline trimming cut 6 bases from V and 0 bases from J; bases unmatched to any gene: 5. DNA for the CDR3: TGTGCCAGCAGGGTGGACAGGAGCTCCTACGAGCAGTACGTC. Translation gives CASRVDRSSYEQYV.

The chain couples TRBV5-6 to TRBJ2-7; D unresolved. The germline V gene encodes CDR1 SGHDT and CDR2 YYEEEE. The CDR3 consists of 13 residues. With 0 bases removed from V and 6 bases from J, the gap between germline ends came to 10 bases. The CDR3 DNA sequence: TGTGCCAGCAGCTTGGATCGTAATGCCGAGCAGTACGTC. It codes for CASSLDRNAEQYV.

The chain uses TRBV7-2 and TRBJ1-6; 7 bases match TRBD1. The CDR3 contains 14 residues. Germline assignment: CDR1 SGHTA and CDR2 FQGNSA. Germline trimming cut 2 bases from V and 7 bases from J; bases unmatched to any gene: 2. The CDR3 loop reads CASSLRQGNSPLHF. Here the CDR3 DNA reads TGTGCCAGCAGCTTAAGACAGGGAAATTCACCCCTCCACTTT.

The rearrangement links TRBV6-5 to TRBJ1-5; D remains ambiguous. Germline lookup yields CDR1 MNHEY and CDR2 SVGAGI. With 6 bases removed from V and 2 bases from J, the gap between germline ends came to 8 bases. There are 13 residues in the CDR3. DNA of the CDR3: TGTGCCAGCAGGTTATTTGGCAATCAGCCCCAGCATTTT. It encodes CASRLFGNQPQHF.

The chain carries TRBV5-6 and TRBJ2-7; a possible D gene is TRBD2 (5 bases). V dropped 4 bases and J dropped 6 bases, with 14 bases sitting between them. This CDR3 is built from 13 residues. Germline V CDR1 and CDR2: SGHDT, YYEEEE. CDR3 sequence (DNA): TGTGCCAGCAGCCCTCGAGCGGAAGGCGAGCAGTACGTC. Its translation is CASSPRAEGEQYV.

This clone was observed once. V and J are TRBV15 and TRBJ2-5; no firm D call. Trimming took off 0 bases at V and 5 bases at J, with 7 bases between the two ends. Per germline, CDR1 LNHNV and CDR2 YYDKDF (reference sequence). The CDR3 totals 13 residues. The CDR3 region has the DNA TGTGCCACCAGCAGAGATAACATGGAGACCCAGTACTTC. Protein product: CATSRDNMETQYF. Full variable domain (remainder filled in from reference TRBV15 and TRBJ2-5): DAMVIQNPRYQVTQFGKPVTLSCSQTLNHNVMYWYQQKSSQAPKLLFHYYDKDFNNEADTPDNFQSRRPNTSFCFLDIRSPGLGDTAMYLCATSRDNMETQYFGPGTRLLVL.

The chain employs TRBV5-1 and TRBJ2-5; 9 bases agree with TRBD2. The CDR3 runs 15 residues. Germline-derived CDR1 and CDR2 are SGHRS and YFSETQ. The trim removed 0 bases at V and 5 bases at J, leaving 5 bases unmatched. CDR3 nucleotide sequence: TGCGCCAGCAGCTTGGATGGGACTAGCTATGAGACCCAGTACTTC. This gives the protein CASSLDGTSYETQYF.

This clone turned up a few times. The J gene is TRBJ1-5, the V gene TRBV19; D remains unclear. V was cut by 4 bases and J by 5 bases, with 9 bases left in between. The CDR3 has 13 amino acids. CDR1 and CDR2 from the germline V gene are LNHDA and SQIVND (reference sequence). CDR3 coding DNA: TGTGCCAGTAGTACTGGAGAGTATCAGCCCCAGCATTTT. This translates into CASSTGEYQPQHF.

V and J are TRBV6-5 and TRBJ1-2; 10 bases agree with TRBD1. The CDR3 totals 15 residues. Germline lookup yields CDR1 MNHEY and CDR2 SVGAGI. Unmatched junction bases numbered 8, after V lost 5 bases and J lost 5 bases. The CDR3 protein is CASSPAGTGAYGYTF. The CDR3 DNA is TGTGCCAGCAGTCCCGCCGGGACAGGGGCATATGGCTACACCTTC.

The rearrangement joins TRBV7-3 to TRBJ2-5; no clear D. Germline CDR1 and CDR2: SGHTA and FQGTGA. The germline V and J ends were trimmed by 3 bases and 1 base, with 12 bases remaining between them. CDR3 length: 15 residues. Written as DNA, the CDR3 is TGTGCCAGCAGCTTCATGAGTGGTAGCCAAGAGACCCAGTACTTC. Amino acid sequence: CASSFMSGSQETQYF. The complete variable domain, with remaining parts taken from reference TRBV7-3 and TRBJ2-5, reads GAGVSQTPSNKVTEKGKYVELRCDPISGHTALYWYRQSLGQGPEFLIYFQGTGAADDSGLPNDRFFAVRPEGSVSTLKIQRTERGDSAVYLCASSFMSGSQETQYFGPGTRLLVL.

CDR3 coding DNA: TGTGCCAGCAGCTTGTTACAGTCGATCGCCGGGGAGCTGTTTTTT. It specifies CASSLLQSIAGELFF. The chain is built from TRBV7-2 and TRBJ2-2; D gene uncertain. Germline V lookup: CDR1 SGHTA, CDR2 FQGNSA. This CDR3 comprises 15 residues. V lost 3 bases, J lost 6 bases, and 14 bases lay in between.

The rearrangement joins TRBV5-1 to TRBJ1-6; weak D call: TRBD1 (5 bases). The CDR3 consists of 16 residues. V was pared by 0 bases and J by 4 bases, with 11 bases between. CDR1 is SGHRS and CDR2 is YFSETQ in the germline V gene. CDR3 region: CASSLGSGTYNSPLHF. CDR3 coding DNA: TGCGCCAGCAGCTTGGGAAGCGGGACGTATAATTCACCCCTCCACTTT.

There are a few counts of this clone. CDR3 loop: CATSATGYTEAFF. The CDR3 DNA is TGTGCCACCAGTGCGACAGGGTACACTGAAGCTTTCTTT. V gene TRBV24-1 combines with J gene TRBJ1-1; the match to TRBD1 covers 7 bases. The germline gives CDR1 KGHDR, CDR2 SFDVKD. V gave up 5 bases and J gave up 3 bases; unmatched junction bases: 2. This CDR3 comprises 13 residues.

This chain connects TRBV5-1 to TRBJ1-2; 8 bases fit TRBD1. V trimming: 0 bases; J trimming: 3 bases; junction bases outside the gene matches: 1. The CDR3 length is 14 residues. Germline assignment: CDR1 SGHRS and CDR2 YFSETQ. The CDR3 here is CASSLAGGDYGYTF. DNA of the CDR3: TGCGCCAGCAGCTTGGCAGGGGGCGACTATGGCTACACCTTC.

V is TRBV9 and J is TRBJ2-5, with D possibly matching TRBD1 (5 bases). The CDR3 is 13 residues long. V was clipped by 2 bases and J by 6 bases, with 11 bases between them. Germline assignment: CDR1 SGDLS and CDR2 YYNGEE. This chain's CDR3 is CASSVTVQKTQYF. DNA for the CDR3: TGTGCCAGCAGCGTGACAGTGCAAAAGACCCAGTACTTC. The full variable domain, with the rest looked up from reference TRBV9 and TRBJ2-5, is DSGVTQTPKHLITATGQRVTLRCSPRSGDLSVYWYQQSLDQGLQFLIQYYNGEERAKGNILERFSAQQFPDLHSELNLSSLELGDSALYFCASSVTVQKTQYFGPGTRLLVL.

V usage is TRBV2 and J usage is TRBJ2-3; the D is unclear. The CDR3 sequence is 13 residues long. CDR1 is SNHLY and CDR2 is FYNNEI in the germline V gene. V was pared by 7 bases and J by 4 bases, with 12 bases between. This CDR3 reads CASNPLRSDTQYF. CDR3 bases: TGTGCCAGCAACCCCCTGAGGTCAGATACGCAGTATTTT.

J is TRBJ1-3 and V is TRBV4-3; D gene ambiguous. Germline V gene data show CDR1 as LGHNA and CDR2 as YSLEER. This CDR3 has 15 residues. V was cut by 3 bases and J by 1 base, with 10 bases left in between. DNA for the CDR3: TGCGCCAGCAGCCATCTATCTGGGTCTGGAAACACCATATATTTT. The encoded protein is CASSHLSGSGNTIYF.